This note documents a single TCR beta chain sequence. The antigen remains undetermined. This record comes from a study of CD8+ T cells in alopecia areata. Study overall: Tofacitinib administration to treated patients was oral, at 5 to 10 mg twice daily. A 6-month off-drug phase came after tofacitinib, which had lasted 6 to 18 months.

Collected material from alopecia areata patients comprised lesional scalp punch biopsies and peripheral blood. Whole-study findings and limits: Sharing of TCR sequences between patients (possibly for HLA-related reasons) was less clear than in mice.

Extracted RNA was reverse transcribed into cDNA, the sequencing template. Clones were read by immunoSEQ multiplex PCR, and TCRdb kept only the in-frame ones, dropping some. This table has approximately 7,000 clones, about 72% appearing once. The germline V gene encodes CDR1 SNHLY and CDR2 FYNNEI. The germline V and J ends were trimmed by 0 bases and 0 bases, with 18 bases remaining between them. CDR3 size: 19 residues. The material sequenced was skin, taken at week 0. The TCR was taken from a human donor with alopecia areata. The chain joins TRBV2 to TRBJ1-5; weak D call: TRBD1 (6 bases). DNA of the CDR3: TGTGCCAGCAGTGAAGCGCTGTGGGATTGGGACAATAGCAATCAGCCCCAGCATTTT. Protein: CASSEALWDWDNSNQPQHF.